The T cell receptor (beta chain) under discussion was sequenced for a study of T cell repertoires in cytomegalovirus infection. As for the study in general: Recently identified HLA-C-restricted and well-studied HLA-B-restricted CMV epitopes were used. Indications of both CMV infection and matching HLA type were provided by public TCR beta signatures. Study observations and caveats: People with CMV and the relevant HLA were identified by cumulative public TCR beta family frequency. There were HLA-C-restricted CMV-specific TCR beta clonotypes dominating the ex vivo response.

TCRdb recomputed calls from the reads with MiXCR, one row per CDR3 protein. Of over 250,000 distinct CDR3 sequences in the sample, less than 25% were seen once. This clonotype showed up just a few times. Its target is unknown. The CDR3 length is 16 residues. Per germline, CDR1 SEHNR and CDR2 FQNEAQ (reference sequence). After removal of 2 bases from V and 2 bases from J, the junction contained 7 bases not matched to a gene. Sequenced material: cultured PBMCs, taken from culture after CMV antigen stimulation. V usage is TRBV7-9 and J usage is TRBJ1-2; 8 bases map to TRBD1. The receptor's source is a human donor in good health (CMV status not recorded). Some clones in this sample may be carry-over from other donors' samples. This CDR3 reads CASSLIGTGENYGYTF. The CDR3 DNA is TGTGCCAGCAGCTTAATCGGGACAGGAGAGAACTATGGCTACACCTTC.